The 19 T cell receptor beta chains reported below all come from one sample, sequenced in a study of CXCR3-negative and CXCR3-positive naive CD8 T cells (dated by TCRdb to the late 2010s). No antigen is known for these receptors. Points the paper makes about the study in general: TRB CDR3s from CXCR3-positive naive cells showed higher hydrophobicity (lower Kidera factor 4), lower energy, and higher strength and volume indices than CXCR3-negative naive cells.

The sequencer listed for this sample is NextSeq 550. The Human TCR Profiling Kit (MiLaboratory) was used to make UMI-labeled 5' RACE TRB cDNA libraries. TCRdb reprocessed the public reads and reports one entry per CDR3 protein sequence, without DNA. The table for this sample records roughly 120,000 distinct CDR3 sequences. Of the sample, 0.59% is held by the ten largest clones. Sequenced: naive CXCR3+ CD8+ T cells from blood. The cell subset or site label, as the study defines it: CD45RO-CCR7+CD27+CD95- naive CD8+ T cells expressing CXCR3 (TNR3+). These receptors were obtained from a human donor in good health. Some clones in this sample may be carry-over from other donors' samples.

This clonotype is identified as medium-sized from frequency. CDR3 residues: CSVWTSGTTSYEQYF. This chain links TRBV29-1 with TRBJ2-7; TCRdb names TRBD2, which stays unverified in the absence of DNA. The CDR3 has 15 amino acids. In germline, CDR1 is SQVTM, CDR2 ANQGSEA.

The chain uses TRBV6-2 or TRBV6-3 and TRBJ2-1; no DNA is available, so the TRBD2 call from TCRdb remains unchecked. Germline V CDR1 and CDR2: MNHEY, SVGEGT. The CDR3 is 17 amino acids. CDR3 loop: CASSYRDFLSSYNEQFF.

The chain uses TRBV27 and TRBJ2-1; TCRdb designates TRBD1, a call that cannot be tested without DNA. In germline, CDR1 is MNHEY, CDR2 SMNVEV (reference sequence). This CDR3 is 15 amino acids long. The CDR3 sequence is CASSLSRGQINEQFF.

The chain recombines TRBV14 with TRBJ2-2. CDR1 and CDR2 (germline): SGHDN, FVKESK. The CDR3 spans 15 residues. CDR3 in amino acids: CASSQDLVETGELFF.

The chain recombines TRBV27 with TRBJ2-7. The CDR3 is made up of 14 amino acids. Germline values: CDR1 MNHEY, CDR2 SMNVEV (reference sequence). CDR3 region: CASSSWQGSYEQYF.

The V call is TRBV14, the J call TRBJ2-2; TCRdb's D call, TRBD1, is unchecked because there is no DNA. The CDR3 contains 16 residues. The germline gives CDR1 SGHDN, CDR2 FVKESK. The CDR3 protein is CASSPFRTGADGELFF. The entire variable domain, with the rest obtained from reference TRBV14 and TRBJ2-2, is as follows: EAGVTQFPSHSVIEKGQTVTLRCDPISGHDNLYWYRRVMGKEIKFLLHFVKESKQDESGMPNNRFLAERTGGTYSTLKVQPAELEDSGVYFCASSPFRTGADGELFFGEGSRLTVL.

V usage is TRBV7-9 and J usage is TRBJ2-5; the D gene TCRdb calls, TRBD2, cannot be checked with no DNA. The CDR3 runs to 14 residues. The germline V gene has CDR1 SEHNR and CDR2 FQNEAQ (reference sequence). This chain's CDR3 is CASSLVSSAETQYF.

This sequence joins TRBV7-9 and TRBJ2-5; TCRdb calls TRBD2, which cannot be checked without DNA. This CDR3 contains 20 residues. The germline gives CDR1 SEHNR, CDR2 FQNEAQ (reference sequence). CDR3: CASSVIGVGTSGVYQETQYF.

The chain employs TRBV29-1 and TRBJ2-3; TCRdb picks TRBD1, but there is no DNA to check that call. The CDR3 runs 13 residues. The germline gives CDR1 SQVTM, CDR2 ANQGSEA. This chain's CDR3 is CSGTSDRGYGQYF.

The J gene is TRBJ2-3, the V gene TRBV7-2; the TCRdb call, TRBD1, lacks DNA for checking. Germline V gives CDR1 SGHTA, CDR2 FQGNSA. CDR3 size: 15 residues. CDR3 in amino acids: CAARAGTGGADTQYF.

This chain uses TRBV3-1 with TRBJ2-3; there is no DNA to check the TCRdb D call of TRBD1. CDR3 size: 17 residues. Germline CDR1 reads LGHDT; CDR2 reads YNNKEL (reference sequence). The CDR3 region is CASSQEYGNRGDDTQYF.

The V and J genes are TRBV11-2 and TRBJ2-5; the TCRdb call, TRBD1, lacks DNA for checking. The CDR3 covers 11 residues. Germline CDR1 and CDR2: SGHAT and FQNNGV. The CDR3: CASSRPGTQYF.

This rearrangement joins TRBV4-3 to TRBJ1-1. This CDR3 spans 16 amino acids. The germline V gene has CDR1 LGHNA and CDR2 YSLEER. The CDR3 sequence: CASSQDSVGMNTEAFF.

The genes are TRBV29-1 and TRBJ1-1; TCRdb selects TRBD1, and the lack of DNA leaves this call unchecked. The CDR3 length is 13 residues. Germline V gene lookup returns CDR1 SQVTM and CDR2 ANQGSEA. CDR3 loop: CSVVPAAGQEAFF.

The chain couples TRBV19 to TRBJ2-7; TCRdb designates TRBD1, a call that cannot be tested without DNA. The CDR3 extends over 15 amino acids. CDR1 and CDR2 from the germline V gene are LNHDA and SQIVND (reference sequence). CDR3 sequence reads: CASSPLGTGTYEQYF. Full variable domain (rest looked up from reference TRBV19 and TRBJ2-7): DGGITQSPKYLFRKEGQNVTLSCEQNLNHDAMYWYRQDPGQGLRLIYYSQIVNDFQKGDIAEGYSVSREKKESFPLTVTSAQKNPTAFYLCASSPLGTGTYEQYFGPGTRLTVT.

The CDR3 is CASSQSRQGRTGELFF. The V gene is TRBV23-1, the J gene TRBJ2-2; the TCRdb call, TRBD1, lacks DNA for checking. TRBV23-1 is flagged as an ORF with uncertain function. This CDR3 is 16 amino acids long.

The chain has TRBV28 and TRBJ2-1; TCRdb designates TRBD2, a call that cannot be tested without DNA. Germline loops: CDR1 MDHEN, CDR2 SYDVKM. The CDR3 has 13 residues. This CDR3 is CASKGSWGNEQFF.

This chain uses TRBV9 with TRBJ2-1; TCRdb's D gene call, TRBD2, goes unchecked for lack of DNA. The CDR3 spans 16 residues. Germline CDR1 is SGDLS and CDR2 is YYNGEE. CDR3: CASSVIGSGGIDEQFF.

The chain's CDR3 is CASSQDGQARHEKLFF. The rearrangement joins TRBV14 to TRBJ1-4; TCRdb indicates TRBD1, and absent DNA this call remains unverified. The CDR3 extends over 16 amino acids. Per germline, CDR1 SGHDN and CDR2 FVKESK.